This T cell receptor (beta chain) came from a study of graft-versus-host responses after intestinal transplantation. Study overall: Induction using anti-thymocyte globulin, followed by tacrolimus and steroids for 2 to 4 years, was given to all recipients. Whole-study findings and limits: Clonal ratios of graft-versus-host to host-versus-graft in allografts were high for patients exhibiting graft-donor T cell macrochimerism. GvH clonotypes were identified within recipient marrow, with a subset emerging first in ileum or blood.

Assay: immunoSEQ multiplex PCR; the TCRdb copy retains only in-frame clones and omits some. The sample carries 600 to 750 clones, 76% recorded once. As to this clone: Antigen specificity is unknown.

The V gene lost 4 bases and the J gene lost 3 bases, with 16 bases spanning the gap. The CDR3 runs to 16 residues. In germline, CDR1 is SEHNR, CDR2 FQNEAQ (reference sequence). Processing released intraepithelial and lamina propria lymphocytes from the graft tissue. The specimen was ileum tissue, collected around 270 days after intestinal transplant. V gene TRBV7-9 combines with J gene TRBJ2-1, with D unclear. This sequence was found in a human patient who received an intestinal transplant, so some T cells may come from the graft donor. CDR3 amino acids: CASSWVPQGNYNEQFF. The CDR3 DNA reads TGTGCCAGCAGCTGGGTCCCACAAGGGAACTACAATGAGCAGTTCTTC.